The 14 T cell receptor beta chains listed next were all sequenced from one sample in a study of T cell responses to AZD1222 COVID-19 vaccine. Here immunoSEQ multiplex PCR was the method, and the copy in TCRdb shows in-frame clones only, minus some. This sample has some 100,000 clones, with around 90% found just once. Source: peripheral blood, taken on day 0 of AZD1222 vaccination. The source of these receptors is an adult in good health.

The V gene is TRBV27, the J gene TRBJ1-6; TRBD1 might be the D (5 bases). Germline V gives CDR1 MNHEY, CDR2 SMNVEV (reference sequence). V lost 8 bases, J lost 8 bases, and 19 bases lay in between. The CDR3 runs 15 residues. In nucleotides, the CDR3 is TGTGCCAGCTCCCCAGGAAGGGGAGGCCATTCACCCCTCCACTTT. Residues: CASSPGRGGHSPLHF.

The V call is TRBV9, the J call TRBJ1-1; D perhaps matches TRBD1 (6 bases). This CDR3 comprises 13 residues. Looked up from germline, CDR1 is SGDLS and CDR2 is YYNGEE. The germline V and J ends were trimmed by 2 bases and 1 base, with 6 bases remaining between them. The CDR3 DNA is TGTGCCAGCAGCGTGACAGGGAACACTGAAGCTTTCTTT. This gives the protein CASSVTGNTEAFF.

The V gene is TRBV7-6, the J gene TRBJ2-3; D ambiguous. V lost 0 bases to trimming and J lost 5 bases, with 12 bases between them. Germline assignment: CDR1 SGHVS and CDR2 FNYEAQ. The CDR3 is made up of 15 amino acids. In DNA, the CDR3 is TGTGCCAGCAGCTTAGCGTCGTCACCGAGAGATACGCAGTATTTT. Its translation is CASSLASSPRDTQYF.

This chain connects TRBV7-9 to TRBJ1-2; the D is unclear. The V and J ends lost 8 bases and 3 bases respectively, with 4 bases between them. Germline V gene data show CDR1 as SEHNR and CDR2 as FQNEAQ (reference sequence). This CDR3 is built from 10 residues. CDR3 loop: CASSDYGYTF. CDR3 bases: TGTGCCAGCTCGGACTATGGCTACACCTTC.

The chain recombines TRBV11-2 with TRBJ1-1; no clear D gene. CDR1 and CDR2 (germline): SGHAT, FQNNGV. The CDR3 extends over 13 amino acids. V lost 2 bases and J lost 5, with 9 bases in between. The chain's CDR3 is CASSLNQVTEAFF. In DNA, the CDR3 is TGTGCCAGCAGCTTAAACCAGGTTACTGAAGCTTTCTTT.

CDR3 nucleotide sequence: TGTGCCAGCTCACCGCGGGAGGGCCTATACAATGAGCAGTTCTTC. Translating gives CASSPREGLYNEQFF. The chain carries TRBV18 and TRBJ2-1, with 9 bases fitting TRBD2. CDR1 and CDR2 from the germline V gene are KGHSH and LQKENI. The trim removed 3 bases at V and 4 bases at J, leaving 4 bases unmatched. The CDR3 totals 15 residues.

The rearrangement joins TRBV11-3 to TRBJ1-5, with D uncertain. The germline V gene encodes CDR1 SGHNT and CDR2 YENEEA. This CDR3 has 18 residues. V was cut by 5 bases and J by 0 bases, with 20 bases left in between. This CDR3 is CASSPRGESFDSNQPQHF. The CDR3 bases are TGTGCCAGCAGCCCGCGGGGAGAGTCGTTCGATAGCAATCAGCCCCAGCATTTT.

The V call is TRBV9, the J call TRBJ2-5; 9 bases line up with TRBD2. J was trimmed by 5 bases and V by 4 bases; bases with no gene match: 9. The CDR3 covers 15 residues. Per germline, CDR1 SGDLS and CDR2 YYNGEE. The CDR3 coding sequence is TGTGCCAGCAGCCCCACCGGGACTAGCTGGGAGACCCAGTACTTC. This codes for CASSPTGTSWETQYF.

On this clone: The sample holds other DNA sequences that translate to the same CDR3. The V call is TRBV5-1, the J call TRBJ2-5, with no clear D. Looked up from germline, CDR1 is SGHRS and CDR2 is YFSETQ. V gave up 1 base and J gave up 4 bases, with 2 bases separating them. The CDR3 sequence is 11 residues long. The CDR3 coding sequence is TGCGCCAGCAGCTTGTCAGAGACCCAGTACTTC. Translation gives CASSLSETQYF.

Written as DNA, the CDR3 is TGTGCCAGCAGCTTTGGCCGGGACAGGGCCTACAATGAGCAGTTCTTC. It codes for CASSFGRDRAYNEQFF. The chain uses TRBV11-3 and TRBJ2-1; TRBD1 matches at 9 bases. Germline V gene data show CDR1 as SGHNT and CDR2 as YENEEA. V was clipped by 3 bases and J by 2 bases; unmatched bases: 5. The length of the CDR3 is 16 residues.

The chain joins TRBV6-1 to TRBJ1-4, with TRBD1 matching 7 bases. CDR3 length: 16 amino acids. CDR1 is MNHNS and CDR2 is SASEGT in the germline V gene. Trimming took 3 bases from V and 0 from J; bases not matched to a gene: 4. CDR3 DNA: TGTGCCAGCAGTGAGCAAGGACAGGCAACTAATGAAAAACTGTTTTTT. Amino acids: CASSEQGQATNEKLFF.

The V and J genes are TRBV5-6 and TRBJ2-7, with D perhaps matching TRBD1 (6 bases). The length of the CDR3 is 16 residues. Trimming left V 2 bases short and J 3 bases short, with 18 bases between. Germline values: CDR1 SGHDT, CDR2 YYEEEE. The CDR3 sequence is CASSFRDNGPYYEQYF. CDR3 coding DNA: TGTGCCAGCAGCTTCCGGGACAACGGGCCTTACTACGAGCAGTACTTC.

The rearrangement uses TRBV11-2 and TRBJ1-4; the D is unclear. CDR3 length: 16 residues. Germline assignment: CDR1 SGHAT and CDR2 FQNNGV. V shed 1 base and J shed 5 bases, with 14 bases lying between them. The CDR3 region is CASSLGQQRFNEKLFF. The CDR3 nucleotides read TGTGCCAGCAGCTTAGGTCAGCAAAGGTTCAATGAAAAACTGTTTTTT.

CDR3 sequence (DNA): TGTGCCAGCCGACAGGGGAATGAGCAGTTCTTC. Amino acid sequence: CASRQGNEQFF. The chain couples TRBV12-3 or TRBV12-4 to TRBJ2-1, with 8 bases that match TRBD1. This CDR3 region has 11 residues. J gave up 7 bases and V 8 bases, and 1 base lay outside the gene matches.